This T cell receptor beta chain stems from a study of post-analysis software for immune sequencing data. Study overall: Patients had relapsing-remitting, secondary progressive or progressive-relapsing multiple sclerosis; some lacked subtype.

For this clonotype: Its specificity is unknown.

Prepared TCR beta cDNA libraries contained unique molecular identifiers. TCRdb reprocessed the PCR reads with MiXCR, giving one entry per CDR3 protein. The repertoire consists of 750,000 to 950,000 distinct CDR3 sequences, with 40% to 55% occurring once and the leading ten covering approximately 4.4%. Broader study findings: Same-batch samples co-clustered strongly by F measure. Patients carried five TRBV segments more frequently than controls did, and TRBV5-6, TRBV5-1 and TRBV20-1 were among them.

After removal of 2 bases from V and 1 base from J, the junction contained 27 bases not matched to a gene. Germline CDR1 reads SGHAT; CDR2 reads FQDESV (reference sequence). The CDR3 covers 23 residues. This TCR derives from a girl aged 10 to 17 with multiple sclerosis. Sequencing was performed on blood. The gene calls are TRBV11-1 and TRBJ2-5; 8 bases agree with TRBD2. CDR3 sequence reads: CASSLLGGTAGTVAGNSQETQYF. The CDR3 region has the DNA TGTGCCAGCAGCTTACTTGGTGGAACTGCCGGGACCGTAGCGGGAAACAGCCAAGAGACCCAGTACTTC.